Shown below are 13 T cell receptor beta chains from a single sample sequenced in a study of shared clonotypes between healthy human individuals. Libraries were prepared by immunoSEQ multiplex PCR; TCRdb keeps only in-frame clonotypes and omits some of them. The sample carries over a million clones, approximately 78% recorded once. The specimen was memory CD4+ T cells from PBMCs. Subset noted: CD45RA-negative fraction. The receptors derive from a man aged 18 to 35 in good health. Some clones in this sample may be carry-over from other donors' samples.

A word on this clone: Other DNA sequences in the sample encode the same CDR3. The CDR3 DNA is TGTGCCAGCAGCCCGGGACAGGGAGAGACCGGGGAGCTGTTTTTT. Translation: CASSPGQGETGELFF. The chain is built from TRBV7-9 and TRBJ2-2, with 9 bases that match TRBD1. Germline CDR1 reads SEHNR; CDR2 reads FQNEAQ (reference sequence). J was trimmed by 5 bases and V by 5 bases; bases with no gene match: 6. This CDR3 is 15 amino acids long.

This CDR3 reads CAIRLNRDPYQPQHF. CDR3 nucleotides: TGTGCCATCAGGCTTAACCGGGACCCGTATCAGCCCCAGCATTTT. V and J are TRBV10-3 and TRBJ1-5; possibly TRBD1 for D (5 bases). The CDR3 is 15 residues long. V was trimmed by 6 bases and J by 5 bases, leaving 17 bases between them. Per the germline V gene, CDR1 is ENHRY and CDR2 is SYGVKD.

The rearrangement joins TRBV28 to TRBJ1-6; a weak D match, TRBD1 (5 bases). The CDR3 has 14 amino acids. Trimming took off 6 bases at V and 7 bases at J, with 13 bases between the two ends. The germline gives CDR1 MDHEN, CDR2 SYDVKM. The CDR3 sequence: CASSIRQLNSPLHF. Written as DNA, the CDR3 is TGTGCCAGCAGCATCAGACAGCTAAATTCACCCCTCCACTTT.

This chain connects TRBV19 to TRBJ1-2, with 7 bases identical to TRBD1. Germline CDR1 is LNHDA and CDR2 is SQIVND (reference sequence). The V and J ends lost 5 bases and 4 bases, in that order; junction bases with no gene match: 13. The CDR3 consists of 16 residues. CDR3 nucleotides: TGTGCCAGTAGTCTACTCGGGACAGAAAGCCGCTATGGCTACACCTTC. Amino acid sequence: CASSLLGTESRYGYTF.

The chain links TRBV4-1 to TRBJ2-6, with 10 nucleotides matching TRBD1. Germline loops: CDR1 MGHRA, CDR2 YSYEKL. CDR3 length equals 18 residues. The trim removed 2 bases at V and 3 bases at J, leaving 7 bases unmatched. The CDR3 bases are TGCGCCAGCAGCCAATCAGGGGACAGGGGCTTTGGGGCCAACGTCCTGACTTTC. Its translation: CASSQSGDRGFGANVLTF.

The gene calls are TRBV6-1 and TRBJ1-4; D possibly corresponds to TRBD1 (6 bases). Trimming cost V 6 bases and J 7 bases, with 18 bases left between them. The germline V gene encodes CDR1 MNHNS and CDR2 SASEGT. The CDR3 is 15 amino acids. Here the CDR3 reads CASSPAGAVREKLFF. The CDR3 DNA is TGTGCCAGCAGCCCCGCAGGGGCTGTCCGTGAAAAACTGTTTTTT.

The V gene is TRBV9, the J gene TRBJ1-1; D is undetermined. Germline loops: CDR1 SGDLS, CDR2 YYNGEE. V lost 0 bases and J 0 bases, leaving 9 bases between the germline ends. The CDR3 totals 15 residues. The CDR3 is CASSVVNRLNTEAFF. CDR3 coding DNA: TGTGCCAGCAGCGTAGTCAACCGCCTGAACACTGAAGCTTTCTTT.

Points on this clone: With only one base between it and a far larger clone, this is likely a read error. The J gene is TRBJ2-3, the V gene TRBV29-1; 7 bases agree with TRBD2. The CDR3 is 15 residues long. V dropped 4 bases and J dropped 0; count of bases not matched to a gene: 7. Germline V gene data show CDR1 as SQVTM and CDR2 as ANQGSEA. CDR3 bases: TGCAGCGTTGGGGTTGGCGGGAGAAGCACAGATACGCAGTATTTT. Encoded protein: CSVGVGGRSTDTQYF.

The CDR3 region has the DNA TGTGCCAGCTCGAAAAGAGGAGGTATCTACGGCTACACCTTC. Translation gives CASSKRGGIYGYTF. V is TRBV7-9 and J is TRBJ1-2; D call uncertain. Between the trimmed V and J ends, which lost 8 bases and 8 bases, there was a span of 21 bases. Germline CDR1 SEHNR, CDR2 FQNEAQ (reference sequence). The CDR3 loop spans 14 amino acids. The whole variable domain, remainder taken from reference TRBV7-9 and TRBJ1-2, is DTGVSQNPRHKITKRGQNVTFRCDPISEHNRLYWYRQTLGQGPEFLTYFQNEAQLEKSRLLSDRFSAERPKGSFSTLEIQRTEQGDSAMYLCASSKRGGIYGYTFGSGTRLTVV.

The chain recombines TRBV11-2 with TRBJ2-1; tentative D call: TRBD2 (6 bases). The CDR3 is made up of 14 amino acids. V shed 5 bases and J shed 3 bases, with 11 bases lying between them. Germline CDR1 reads SGHAT; CDR2 reads FQNNGV. CDR3: CASSTPSVYNEQFF. The CDR3 nucleotides are TGTGCCAGCAGCACACCTAGCGTCTACAATGAGCAGTTCTTC.

The rearrangement links TRBV6-6 to TRBJ1-5; D gene unclear. The CDR3 spans 13 residues. Germline CDR1 reads MNHNY; CDR2 reads SVGAGI (reference sequence). The V and J ends lost 0 bases and 4 bases respectively, with 4 bases between them. Here the CDR3 reads CASSYSINQPQHF. The CDR3 nucleotides read TGTGCCAGCAGTTACTCCATTAATCAGCCCCAGCATTTT.

In regard to this clone: A much larger clone differs from this one at a single base, so this may be a read error. The chain is built from TRBV19 and TRBJ1-1; D not certain. The CDR3 length is 13 residues. Germline V gene lookup returns CDR1 LNHDA and CDR2 SQIVND (reference sequence). The CDR3 here is CASSNDLGTGAFF. CDR3 in DNA: TGTGCCAGTAGTAACGACCTAGGCACTGGAGCTTTCTTT.

The rearrangement joins TRBV10-3 to TRBJ2-1, with TRBD2 identical over 8 bases. There are 14 residues in the CDR3. Trimming removed 8 bases from V and 9 bases from J; junction bases left unmatched: 12. Germline V gives CDR1 ENHRY, CDR2 SYGVKD. The chain's CDR3 is CAIQPGGPHGEQFF. The CDR3 coding sequence is TGTGCCATCCAACCGGGAGGGCCCCATGGTGAGCAGTTCTTC.